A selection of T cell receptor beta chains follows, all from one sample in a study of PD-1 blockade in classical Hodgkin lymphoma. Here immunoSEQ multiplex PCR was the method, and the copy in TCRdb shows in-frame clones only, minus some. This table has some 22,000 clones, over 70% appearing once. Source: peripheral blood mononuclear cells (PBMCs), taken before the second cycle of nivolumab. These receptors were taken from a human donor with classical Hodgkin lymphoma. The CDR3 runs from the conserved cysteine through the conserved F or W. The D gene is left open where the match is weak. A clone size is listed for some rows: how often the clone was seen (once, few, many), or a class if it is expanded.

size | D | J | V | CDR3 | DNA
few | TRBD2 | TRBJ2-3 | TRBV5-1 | CASSFTTSGDRGDTQYF | TGCGCCAGCAGCTTCACCACTAGCGGTGACAGAGGGGATACGCAGTATTTT
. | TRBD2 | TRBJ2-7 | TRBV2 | CASNSGSGYEQYF | TGTGCCAGCAATAGCGGGAGCGGGTACGAGCAGTACTTC
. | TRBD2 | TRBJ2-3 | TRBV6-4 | CASSDISGSTDTQYF | TGTGCCAGCAGTGATATAAGCGGGAGTACAGATACGCAGTATTTT
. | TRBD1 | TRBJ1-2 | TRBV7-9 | CASSLRDRAGHGYTF | TGTGCCAGCAGCCTGCGGGACAGGGCTGGTCATGGCTACACCTTC
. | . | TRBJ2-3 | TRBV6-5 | CASSYRDAGTDTQYF | TGTGCCAGCAGTTACCGGGACGCTGGGACAGATACGCAGTATTTT
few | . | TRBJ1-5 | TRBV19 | CASSIIGTKAGNQPQHF | TGTGCCAGTAGTATAATAGGGACCAAAGCGGGCAATCAGCCCCAGCATTTT
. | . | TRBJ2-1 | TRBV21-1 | CASSKKRLAGVHEQFF | TGTGCCAGCAGCAAAAAAAGACTAGCGGGAGTTCATGAGCAGTTCTTC
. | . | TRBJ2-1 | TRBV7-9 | CASSFLIGLAMDNEQFF | TGTGCCAGCAGCTTTCTAATTGGACTCGCGATGGACAATGAGCAGTTCTTC
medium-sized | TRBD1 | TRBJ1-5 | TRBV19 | CASSTGQGADQPQHF | TGTGCCAGTAGTACCGGACAGGGGGCTGATCAGCCCCAGCATTTT
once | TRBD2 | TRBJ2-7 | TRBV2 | CASTRTSGSYEQYF | TGTGCCAGCACTCGGACTAGCGGGAGCTACGAGCAGTACTTC
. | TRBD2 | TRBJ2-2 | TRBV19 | CASSKGLAANTGELFF | TGTGCCAGTAGTAAGGGACTAGCGGCGAACACCGGGGAGCTGTTTTTT
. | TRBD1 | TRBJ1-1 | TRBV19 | CASSIDLRGPRLNTEAFF | TGTGCCAGTAGTATAGATCTAAGGGGGCCCAGATTGAACACTGAAGCTTTCTTT
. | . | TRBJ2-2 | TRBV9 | CASSPDFPGELFF | TGTGCCAGCAGCCCCGATTTTCCCGGGGAGCTGTTTTTT
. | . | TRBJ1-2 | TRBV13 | CASSLNRDYGYTF | TGTGCCAGCAGCTTAAACAGGGATTATGGCTACACCTTC
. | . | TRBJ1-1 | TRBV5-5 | CASSLFSENTEAFF | TGTGCCAGCAGCTTGTTTAGTGAGAACACTGAAGCTTTCTTT
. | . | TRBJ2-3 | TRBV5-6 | CASSFRDNAQYF | TGTGCCAGCAGCTTCCGGGACAACGCGCAGTATTTT
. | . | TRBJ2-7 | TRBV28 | CASSLLTLSYEQYF | TGTGCCAGCAGTTTATTAACCCTCTCCTACGAGCAGTACTTC
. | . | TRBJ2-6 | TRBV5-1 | CASSLTGTRFPISGANVLTF | TGCGCCAGCAGCTTGACCGGGACCCGCTTCCCAATTTCCGGGGCCAACGTCCTGACTTTC
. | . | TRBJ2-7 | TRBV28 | CASSFNHYEQYF | TGTGCCAGCAGTTTCAACCACTACGAGCAGTACTTC
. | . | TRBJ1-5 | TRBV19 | CASRFLDSNQPQHF | TGTGCCAGTAGATTTCTGGATAGCAATCAGCCCCAGCATTTT
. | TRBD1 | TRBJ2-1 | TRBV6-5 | CASSHRGHYNEQFF | TGTGCCAGCAGCCACAGGGGGCACTACAATGAGCAGTTCTTC
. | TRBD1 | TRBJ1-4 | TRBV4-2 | CASSHGTGGGATNEKLFF | TGTGCCAGCAGCCATGGGACAGGGGGTGGTGCAACTAATGAAAAACTGTTTTTT
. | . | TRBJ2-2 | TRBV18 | CASSKTGTQDGELFF | TGTGCCAGCTCAAAGACCGGGACACAGGACGGGGAGCTGTTTTTT
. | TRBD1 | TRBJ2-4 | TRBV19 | CASSIWTGPAKNIQYF | TGTGCCAGTAGTATCTGGACAGGCCCAGCCAAAAACATTCAGTACTTC
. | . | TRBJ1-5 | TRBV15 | CATGPRVSNQPQHF | TGTGCCACCGGTCCCAGGGTTAGCAATCAGCCCCAGCATTTT
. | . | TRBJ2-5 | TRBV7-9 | CASRPRHGQETQYF | TGTGCCAGCAGACCCCGACATGGCCAAGAGACCCAGTACTTC
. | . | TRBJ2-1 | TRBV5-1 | CASSFGGINYNEQFF | TGCGCCAGCAGCTTTGGCGGGATTAACTACAATGAGCAGTTCTTC
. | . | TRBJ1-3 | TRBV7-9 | CASSLRQGNTIYF | TGTGCCAGCAGCTTAAGGCAGGGAAACACCATATATTTT
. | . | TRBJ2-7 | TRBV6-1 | CASSEGTLSYEQYF | TGTGCCAGCAGTGAGGGGACGTTATCCTACGAGCAGTACTTC
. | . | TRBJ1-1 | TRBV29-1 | CSAGHLMSEAFF | TGCAGCGCCGGACACTTGATGTCTGAAGCTTTCTTT
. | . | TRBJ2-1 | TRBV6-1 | CASSESREYNEQFF | TGTGCCAGCAGTGAATCCAGGGAATACAATGAGCAGTTCTTC
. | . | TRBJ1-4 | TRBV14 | CASSQEQGREKLFF | TGTGCCAGCAGCCAAGAACAGGGACGGGAAAAACTGTTTTTT
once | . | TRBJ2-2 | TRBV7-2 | CASSRGPRAGELFF | TGTGCCAGCAGCCGGGGTCCCAGGGCGGGGGAGCTGTTTTTT
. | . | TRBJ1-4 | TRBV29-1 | CSVAQQGTEKLFF | TGCAGCGTTGCCCAGCAAGGTACCGAAAAACTGTTTTTT
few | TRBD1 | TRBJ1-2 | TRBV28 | CASSLTGVGYTF | TGTGCCAGCAGTTTAACAGGGGTTGGCTACACCTTC
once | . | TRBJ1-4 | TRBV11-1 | CASSPTGTLGEKLFF | TGTGCCAGCAGCCCGACCGGGACTCTAGGGGAAAAACTGTTTTTT
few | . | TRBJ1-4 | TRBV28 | CASSWKRRGGNLFF | TGTGCCAGCAGTTGGAAGAGGAGGGGTGGGAATCTGTTTTTT
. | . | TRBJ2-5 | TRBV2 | CASSDGLVKQETQYF | TGTGCCAGCAGTGACGGGCTAGTGAAACAAGAGACCCAGTACTTC
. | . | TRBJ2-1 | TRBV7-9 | CASSLNNEQFF | TGTGCCAGCAGCTTAAATAATGAGCAGTTCTTC
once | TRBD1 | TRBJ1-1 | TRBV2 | CASSEGTGVYTEAFF | TGTGCCAGCAGTGAAGGGACAGGGGTGTACACTGAAGCTTTCTTT
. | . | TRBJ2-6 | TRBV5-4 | CANQRGPGANVLTF | TGTGCCAACCAGAGGGGTCCTGGGGCCAACGTCCTGACTTTC
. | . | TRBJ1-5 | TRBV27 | CASQTGSLLGRGNQPQHF | TGTGCCAGCCAAACCGGGAGCCTACTCGGAAGGGGCAATCAGCCCCAGCATTTT
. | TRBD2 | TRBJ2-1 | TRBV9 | CASGPRRRPGLAEDNEQFF | TGTGCCAGCGGACCTCGCAGACGTCCGGGACTAGCGGAGGACAATGAGCAGTTCTTC
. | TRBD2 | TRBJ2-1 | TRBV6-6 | CASSKTSGNEQFF | TGTGCCAGCAGTAAGACTAGCGGCAATGAGCAGTTCTTC
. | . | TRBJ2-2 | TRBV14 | CASSQGGQLNAGELFF | TGTGCCAGCAGCCAAGGCGGGCAACTCAACGCCGGGGAGCTGTTTTTT
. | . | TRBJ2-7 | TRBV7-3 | CASSFGGLGGEQYF | TGTGCCAGCAGCTTTGGGGGGCTCGGCGGCGAGCAGTACTTC
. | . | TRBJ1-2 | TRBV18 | CASSPEGRGGYTF | TGTGCCAGCTCACCCGAGGGACGCGGAGGCTACACCTTC
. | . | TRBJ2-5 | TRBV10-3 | CAISVGGTYQETQYF | TGTGCCATCAGTGTAGGAGGGACGTACCAAGAGACCCAGTACTTC
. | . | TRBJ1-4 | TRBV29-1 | CSGGGGTNEKLFF | TGCAGCGGGGGGGGAGGAACTAATGAAAAACTGTTTTTT
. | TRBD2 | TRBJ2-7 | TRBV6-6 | CASTALAGVSEQYF | TGTGCCAGCACCGCACTAGCGGGGGTCTCCGAGCAGTACTTC
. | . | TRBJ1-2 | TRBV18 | CASSPPRQNYGYTF | TGTGCCAGCTCACCACCGCGACAGAACTATGGCTACACCTTC
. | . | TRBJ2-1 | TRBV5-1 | CASSLEGSPYNEQFF | TGCGCCAGCAGCTTGGAAGGTTCTCCCTACAATGAGCAGTTCTTC
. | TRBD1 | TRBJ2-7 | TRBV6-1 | CASSAGGYEQYF | TGTGCCAGCAGTGCAGGGGGCTACGAGCAGTACTTC
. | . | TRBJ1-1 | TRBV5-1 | CASSLVFEENTEAFF | TGCGCCAGCAGCTTGGTCTTCGAGGAGAACACTGAAGCTTTCTTT
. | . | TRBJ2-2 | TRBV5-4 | CASRPRNTGELFF | TGTGCCAGCAGGCCACGGAACACCGGGGAGCTGTTTTTT